This paragraph reports one TCR beta chain. Its antigen is unknown. Partitioning of CD4+ cells yielded a CD45RA+ naive subset and a CD45RA-negative memory subset. Over several immunoSEQ plates, each subset's genomic DNA was distributed in even portions. Clones were sequenced by immunoSEQ multiplex PCR, and TCRdb holds only the in-frame ones, with some missing. This sample has some 2,000,000 clones, with 85% to 95% found just once. This specimen comes from a study of shared clonotypes between healthy human individuals. Study-level information: Three plates each covered CD4 naive and memory; CD8 naive two, CD8 memory one.

The study's findings and limits: Relative to their counterparts shared across all four donors, non-shared clonotypes exhibited diminished generation probabilities.

CDR3 length equals 16 residues. This receptor was identified in a man aged 18 to 30 in good health. The sequenced sample was naive CD4+ T cells sorted from blood. Subset meaning: CD45RA+ positively selected. V usage is TRBV21-1 and J usage is TRBJ1-5. TRBV21-1 is recorded as a pseudogene. CDR3 sequence: CASSKGVGGRVQPQHF. CDR3 DNA: TGTGCCAGCAGCAAAGGTGTCGGGGGGCGAGTTCAGCCCCAGCATTTT.